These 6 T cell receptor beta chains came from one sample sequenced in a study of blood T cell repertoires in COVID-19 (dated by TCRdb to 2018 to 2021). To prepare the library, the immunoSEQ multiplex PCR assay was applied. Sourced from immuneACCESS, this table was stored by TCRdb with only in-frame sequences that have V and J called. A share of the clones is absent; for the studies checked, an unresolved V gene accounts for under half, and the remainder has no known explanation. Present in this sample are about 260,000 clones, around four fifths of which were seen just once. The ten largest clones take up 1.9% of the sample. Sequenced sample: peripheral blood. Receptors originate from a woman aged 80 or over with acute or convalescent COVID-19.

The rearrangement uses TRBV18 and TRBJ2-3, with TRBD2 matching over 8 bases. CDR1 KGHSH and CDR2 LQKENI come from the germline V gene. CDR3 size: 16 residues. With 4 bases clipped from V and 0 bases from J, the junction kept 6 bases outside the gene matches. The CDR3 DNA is TGTGCCAGCTCACAGAGCGGGGGCCCAAGCACAGATACGCAGTATTTT. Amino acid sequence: CASSQSGGPSTDTQYF.

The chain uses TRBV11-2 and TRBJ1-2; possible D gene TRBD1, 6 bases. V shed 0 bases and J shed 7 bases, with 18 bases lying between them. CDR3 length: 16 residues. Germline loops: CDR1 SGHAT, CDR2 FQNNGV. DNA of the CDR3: TGTGCCAGCAGCTTAGAACAGGGATCCCTATCTGGTGGCTACACCTTC. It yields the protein CASSLEQGSLSGGYTF.

The CDR3, as DNA: TGTGCCTGGAGTTGGACAGAAGGGAATGGCTACACCTTC. Protein sequence: CAWSWTEGNGYTF. V is TRBV30 and J is TRBJ1-2, with TRBD1 as a possible D gene (6 bases). Germline V lookup: CDR1 GTSNPN, CDR2 SVGIG (reference sequence). CDR3 length equals 13 residues. Trimming removed 2 bases from V and 6 bases from J, with 13 bases in between.

The CDR3 nucleotides are TGTGCCAGCAACTCGAGATTAGCGGAAAGCTCCTACAATGAGCAGTTCTTC. Its protein product is CASNSRLAESSYNEQFF. The chain combines TRBV3-1 (or the pseudogene TRBV3-2) with TRBJ2-1, with a tentative D call TRBD2 (6 bases). The V gene's germline CDR1 is LGHDT and CDR2 YNNKEL (reference sequence). V lost 7 bases and J 0 bases, leaving 19 bases between the germline ends. This CDR3 region has 17 residues.

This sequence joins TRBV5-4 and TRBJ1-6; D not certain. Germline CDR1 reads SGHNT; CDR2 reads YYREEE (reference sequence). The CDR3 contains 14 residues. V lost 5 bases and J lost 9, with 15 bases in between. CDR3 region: CASSSARGSSPLHF. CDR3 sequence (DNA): TGTGCCAGCAGTTCTGCTCGGGGTTCTTCACCCCTCCACTTT.

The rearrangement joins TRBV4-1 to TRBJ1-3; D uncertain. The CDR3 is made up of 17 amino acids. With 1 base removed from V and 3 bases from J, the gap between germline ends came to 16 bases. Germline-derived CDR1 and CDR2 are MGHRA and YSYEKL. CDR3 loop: CASSQVVGAGLGNTIYF. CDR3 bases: TGCGCCAGCAGCCAAGTTGTCGGAGCCGGTCTTGGAAACACCATATATTTT.